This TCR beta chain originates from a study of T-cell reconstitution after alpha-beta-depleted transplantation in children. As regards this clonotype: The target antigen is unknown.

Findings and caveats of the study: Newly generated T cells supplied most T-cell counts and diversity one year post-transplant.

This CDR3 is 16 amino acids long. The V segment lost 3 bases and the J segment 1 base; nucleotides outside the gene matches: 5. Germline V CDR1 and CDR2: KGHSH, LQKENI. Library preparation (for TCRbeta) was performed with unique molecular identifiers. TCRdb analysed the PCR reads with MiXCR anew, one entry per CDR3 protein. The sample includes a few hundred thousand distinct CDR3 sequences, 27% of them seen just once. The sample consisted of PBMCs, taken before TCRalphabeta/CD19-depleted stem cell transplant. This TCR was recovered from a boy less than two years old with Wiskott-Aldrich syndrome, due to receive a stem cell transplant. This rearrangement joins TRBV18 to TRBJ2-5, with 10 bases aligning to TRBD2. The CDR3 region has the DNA TGTGCCAGCTCACCGTTAGCGGGAGGTATCCAAGAGACCCAGTACTTC. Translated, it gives CASSPLAGGIQETQYF.